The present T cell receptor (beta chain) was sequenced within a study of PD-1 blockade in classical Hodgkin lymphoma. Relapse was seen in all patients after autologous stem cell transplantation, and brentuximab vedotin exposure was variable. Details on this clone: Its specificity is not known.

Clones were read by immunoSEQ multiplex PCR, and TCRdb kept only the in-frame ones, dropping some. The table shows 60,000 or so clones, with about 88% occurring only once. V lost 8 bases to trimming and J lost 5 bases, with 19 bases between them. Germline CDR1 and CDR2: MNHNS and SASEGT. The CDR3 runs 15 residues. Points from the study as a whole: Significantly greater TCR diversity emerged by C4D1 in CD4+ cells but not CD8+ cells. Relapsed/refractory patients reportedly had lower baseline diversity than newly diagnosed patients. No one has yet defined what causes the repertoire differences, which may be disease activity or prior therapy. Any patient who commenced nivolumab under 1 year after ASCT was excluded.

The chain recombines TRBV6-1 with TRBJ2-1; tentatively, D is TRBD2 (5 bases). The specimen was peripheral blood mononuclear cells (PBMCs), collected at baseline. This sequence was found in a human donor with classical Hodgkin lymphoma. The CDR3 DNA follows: TGTGCCAGCGGGTGGCGGGCCCTAGCCAACAATGAGCAGTTCTTC. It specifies CASGWRALANNEQFF.